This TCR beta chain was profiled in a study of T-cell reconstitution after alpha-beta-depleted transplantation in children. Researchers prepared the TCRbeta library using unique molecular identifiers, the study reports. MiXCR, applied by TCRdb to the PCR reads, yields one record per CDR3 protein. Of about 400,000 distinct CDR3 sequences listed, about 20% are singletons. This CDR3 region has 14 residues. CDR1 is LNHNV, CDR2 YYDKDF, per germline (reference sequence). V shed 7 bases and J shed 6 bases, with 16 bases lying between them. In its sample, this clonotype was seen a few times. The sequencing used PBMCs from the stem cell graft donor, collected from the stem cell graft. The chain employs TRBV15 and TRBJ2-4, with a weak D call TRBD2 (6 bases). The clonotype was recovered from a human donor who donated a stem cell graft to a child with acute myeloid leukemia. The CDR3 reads CATTKAAGLNIQYF. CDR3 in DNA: TGTGCCACCACCAAGGCAGCGGGCTTAAACATTCAGTACTTC.